This T cell receptor beta chain was captured in a study of blood T cell repertoires in COVID-19. The table came from immunoSEQ multiplex PCR; TCRdb's copy has only in-frame clones and leaves some out. The table includes 110,000 to 150,000 clones, roughly 88% detected once. V was trimmed by 4 bases and J by 7 bases, leaving 9 bases between them. Germline CDR1 reads SGHKS; CDR2 reads YYEKEE (reference sequence). The CDR3 loop spans 12 amino acids. The sequencing input was peripheral blood. This chain links TRBV5-5 with TRBJ2-1; D gene ambiguous. This TCR was recovered from a woman aged 45-60 years with acute or convalescent COVID-19. The chain's CDR3 is CASSRWPNEQFF. The CDR3 DNA reads TGTGCCAGCAGCCGCTGGCCAAATGAGCAGTTCTTC.